This T cell receptor beta chain came from a study of cytomegalovirus exposure and HLA in healthy donors. About the study: An analysis done earlier identified 120 million or so unique TCR beta sequences from approximately 200 million T cells. Among about 380 genotyped donors, around 77% fell in the Caucasian-associated ancestry cluster.

13 Jbeta primers and 60 Vbeta primers were used for the PCR. Per the original methods: In a later analysis, of 70 million to 85 million unique beta chains, about 11 million appeared in at least two donors. Using immunoSEQ multiplex PCR, the repertoire was profiled, and TCRdb retains in-frame clones only, with some absent. Clone size and V and J calls were adopted from that table, with D and trimming inferred from the DNA. The table lists about 130,000 clones, about 80% of them singletons, with around 1.8% in the top ten. Regarding this clone: Its antigen is as yet unknown.

General study points: The likely origin of a cluster of highly shared sequence variants was a sequencing artifact.

The CDR3 runs 11 residues. Trimming stripped 5 bases from V and 5 bases from J, with 9 bases between. Germline-derived CDR1 and CDR2 are DFQATT and SNEGSKA (reference sequence). The origin of this receptor is a woman aged 50 to 65 in good health and CMV-seronegative. The sequencing input was PBMCs. The rearrangement uses TRBV20-1 and TRBJ1-1; D gene uncertain. The CDR3 protein is CSAAGRTEAFF. DNA of the CDR3: TGCAGTGCTGCGGGGAGGACTGAAGCTTTCTTT.